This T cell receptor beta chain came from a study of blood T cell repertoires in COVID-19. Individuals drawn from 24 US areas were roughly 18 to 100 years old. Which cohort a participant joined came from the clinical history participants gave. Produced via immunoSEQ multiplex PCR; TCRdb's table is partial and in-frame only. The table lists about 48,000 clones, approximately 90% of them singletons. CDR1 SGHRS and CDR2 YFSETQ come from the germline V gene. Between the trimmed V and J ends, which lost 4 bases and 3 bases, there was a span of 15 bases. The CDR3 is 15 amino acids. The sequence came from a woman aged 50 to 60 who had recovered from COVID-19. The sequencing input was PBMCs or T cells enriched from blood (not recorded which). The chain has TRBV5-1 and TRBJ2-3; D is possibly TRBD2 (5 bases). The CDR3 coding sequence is TGCGCCAGCAGCCTACCTCTAAGCGGAACAGATACGCAGTATTTT. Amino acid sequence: CASSLPLSGTDTQYF.